One and the same sample provided the 19 T cell receptor beta chains below, sequenced in a study of blood T cell repertoires in COVID-19. Using immunoSEQ multiplex PCR, the repertoire was profiled, and TCRdb retains in-frame clones only, with some absent. The top ten hold roughly 2% of the sample, which has 40,000 or so clones, approximately 90% seen once. Sequencing input: peripheral blood. These TCRs come from a man aged 50-60 years with active COVID-19.

V is TRBV10-1 and J is TRBJ2-3; possibly TRBD1 for D (6 bases). The CDR3 is 14 residues long. CDR1 and CDR2 (germline): WNHNN, SYGVQD (reference sequence). The V end was cut by 2 bases, the J end by 0 bases, with 6 bases between. Here the CDR3 reads CASSERGSTDTQYF. Here the CDR3 DNA reads TGCGCCAGCAGTGAGAGGGGGAGCACAGATACGCAGTATTTT.

This chain uses TRBV30 with TRBJ2-1; TRBD1 is a possible D gene (5 bases). CDR1 GTSNPN and CDR2 SVGIG come from the germline V gene (reference sequence). CDR3 length equals 12 residues. With 4 bases removed from V and 4 bases from J, the gap between germline ends came to 8 bases. The CDR3 coding sequence is TGTGCCTGGAAAGGGGATTACAATGAGCAGTTCTTC. Protein: CAWKGDYNEQFF.

This clone has only one observation. The V and J genes are TRBV2 and TRBJ2-1; 8 bases align to TRBD2. The germline V gene has CDR1 SNHLY and CDR2 FYNNEI. This CDR3 is built from 11 residues. This CDR3 reads CAAGGYNEQFF. CDR3 DNA sequence: TGTGCTGCGGGGGGCTACAATGAGCAGTTCTTC.

This chain uses TRBV11-2 with TRBJ1-3, with D possibly TRBD1 on 5 matching bases. Deletions cut 5 bases from V and 4 bases from J, with 15 bases between. Germline lookup yields CDR1 SGHAT and CDR2 FQNNGV. This CDR3 region has 15 residues. The CDR3 sequence is CASSAPRVSGNTIYF. CDR3 in DNA: TGTGCCAGCAGCGCCCCCAGGGTGTCCGGAAACACCATATATTTT.

The rearrangement links TRBV19 to TRBJ1-1; 10 positions match TRBD1. Germline loops: CDR1 LNHDA, CDR2 SQIVND (reference sequence). This CDR3 contains 15 residues. V shed 7 bases, J shed 5 bases, and the junction held 10 bases outside the gene matches. The CDR3 DNA follows: TGTGCCAGTATCCGCCGGACAGGGGGTTGGACTGAAGCTTTCTTT. Protein sequence: CASIRRTGGWTEAFF.

This clone was found once. This chain links TRBV6-6 with TRBJ1-3; TRBD1 matches 7 bases. Germline V gene sequence: CDR1 MNHNY, CDR2 SVGAGI (reference sequence). The J segment lost 0 bases and the V segment lost 5 bases, leaving 10 bases of the junction unmatched. The CDR3 extends over 17 amino acids. In DNA form, the CDR3 reads TGTGCCAGCAGTCGCCCTGTCGGGACAGCCTCTGGAAACACCATATATTTT. It encodes CASSRPVGTASGNTIYF.

The genes are TRBV6-5 and TRBJ2-5, with 7 nucleotides matching TRBD1. Germline V gives CDR1 MNHEY, CDR2 SVGAGI. There are 13 residues in the CDR3. Trimming took 6 bases from V and 6 from J; bases not matched to a gene: 7. This chain's CDR3 is CASSFDRVQTQYF. CDR3 nucleotide sequence: TGTGCCAGCAGCTTTGACAGGGTACAGACCCAGTACTTC.

V usage is TRBV7-9 and J usage is TRBJ2-1, with 9 bases identical to TRBD1. The length of the CDR3 is 16 residues. The J segment lost 7 bases and the V segment lost 5 bases, leaving 12 bases of the junction unmatched. The germline gives CDR1 SEHNR, CDR2 FQNEAQ (reference sequence). CDR3 residues: CASSPWGGQGDNEQFF. In DNA form, the CDR3 reads TGTGCCAGCAGCCCCTGGGGGGGACAGGGAGATAATGAGCAGTTCTTC.

V gene TRBV7-2 combines with J gene TRBJ1-5, with 8 bases identical to TRBD1. From germline, CDR1 is SGHTA and CDR2 FQGNSA. The junction had 5 bases not matched to a gene; V was cut back by 5 bases and J by 2 bases. The CDR3 contains 15 residues. The CDR3 bases are TGTGCCAGCAGCCAGGACAGGGCTGGCAATCAGCCCCAGCATTTT. Encoded protein: CASSQDRAGNQPQHF.

CDR3 protein: CASRFTGTGGGGVSYEQYF. CDR3 sequence (DNA): TGTGCAAGTCGGTTCACCGGGACAGGGGGCGGAGGGGTCTCCTACGAGCAGTACTTC. The chain employs TRBV12-2 and TRBJ2-7; no DNA check was done on the table's D call, TRBD1. TRBV12-2 is a listed pseudogene. The CDR3 loop spans 19 amino acids.

The CDR3 spells CASSLETDQETQYF. Here the CDR3 DNA reads TGTGCCAGCAGCTTGGAAACAGACCAAGAGACCCAGTACTTC. The chain links TRBV5-5 to TRBJ2-5; D gene unclear. Deletions cut 0 bases from V and 0 bases from J, with 6 bases between. This CDR3 comprises 14 residues. CDR1 SGHKS and CDR2 YYEKEE come from the germline V gene (reference sequence).

The chain uses TRBV4-1 and TRBJ2-7, with D possibly being TRBD2 (6 bases). V shed 2 bases and J shed 6 bases, with 14 bases lying between them. The germline gives CDR1 MGHRA, CDR2 YSYEKL. This CDR3 has 14 amino acids. The CDR3 reads CASSQPLRRAEQYF. The DNA of the CDR3 is TGCGCCAGCAGCCAACCTCTTAGGAGGGCCGAGCAGTACTTC.

This chain joins TRBV20-1 and TRBJ2-3; no definite D call. Germline values: CDR1 DFQATT, CDR2 SNEGSKA (reference sequence). The CDR3 totals 11 residues. The V gene lost 1 base and the J gene lost 5 bases, with 4 bases spanning the gap. The CDR3 region has the DNA TGCAGTGCTAGAGTGCGAGATACGCAGTATTTT. Protein product: CSARVRDTQYF.

The chain is built from TRBV10-1 and TRBJ1-2; 9 nucleotides align to TRBD1. V dropped 9 bases and J dropped 1; count of bases not matched to a gene: 9. The CDR3 is 15 residues long. Germline V gene lookup returns CDR1 WNHNN and CDR2 SYGVQD (reference sequence). The CDR3 here is CARPGQGIINYGYTF. The CDR3 DNA reads TGCGCCAGGCCGGGACAGGGTATTATTAACTATGGCTACACCTTC.

The V gene is TRBV19, the J gene TRBJ2-3, with D possibly matching TRBD2 (6 bases). Germline loops: CDR1 LNHDA, CDR2 SQIVND (reference sequence). V was cut by 1 base and J by 10 bases, with 12 bases left in between. There are 13 residues in the CDR3. The CDR3 loop is CASSIGGGGAQYF. The CDR3 DNA reads TGTGCCAGTAGTATAGGTGGCGGAGGGGCGCAGTATTTT.

V and J are TRBV11-3 and TRBJ2-2, with D perhaps matching TRBD1 (5 bases). The CDR3 consists of 11 residues. Trimming took 8 bases from V and 7 from J, leaving 8 bases between them. From germline, CDR1 is SGHNT and CDR2 YENEEA. CDR3 region: CASQGDGELFF. CDR3 DNA: TGTGCCAGCCAAGGGGACGGGGAGCTGTTTTTT.

V and J are TRBV2 and TRBJ2-1; 8 nucleotides match TRBD2. V trimming: 3 bases; J trimming: 10 bases; junction bases outside the gene matches: 5. Germline-derived CDR1 and CDR2 are SNHLY and FYNNEI. This CDR3 region has 13 residues. The DNA for the CDR3 is TGTGCCAGCAGTGACAAGCGGGGGCACGAGCAGTTCTTC. Translated: CASSDKRGHEQFF.

The chain joins TRBV6-5 to TRBJ2-7, with 8 bases lining up with TRBD1. The V gene end was trimmed by 6 bases and the J gene end by 3 bases; junction bases not matched to a gene: 4. Germline assignment: CDR1 MNHEY and CDR2 SVGAGI. This CDR3 comprises 13 residues. For the CDR3, the DNA is TGTGCCAGCAGGCGAACAGGGGGCTACGAGCAGTACTTC. Amino acid sequence: CASRRTGGYEQYF.

The chain couples TRBV29-1 to TRBJ1-1; 7 bases are shared with TRBD1. The CDR3 is made up of 15 amino acids. The germline gives CDR1 SQVTM, CDR2 ANQGSEA. J gave up 1 base and V 7 bases, and 12 bases lay outside the gene matches. CDR3 protein: CSAGMTGTTNTEAFF. Here the CDR3 DNA reads TGCAGCGCCGGCATGACAGGGACGACGAACACTGAAGCTTTCTTT.